The 25 T cell receptor beta chains below all came from one sample that was sequenced in a study of CD8 T cells in Susac syndrome. RNA was extracted with the RNeasy kit, and a quantity of roughly 0.5 to 1 ug was reverse transcribed using random hexamers. TCRdb recomputed calls from the immunoSEQ multiplex PCR reads with MiXCR, one row per CDR3 protein. This table has 210,000 or so distinct CDR3 sequences, about 95% appearing once. Specimen: CD4+ T cells from PBMCs. Receptors originate from a human donor with Susac syndrome.

The chain carries TRBV29-1 and TRBJ1-2, with D maybe TRBD1 (5 bases). From germline, CDR1 is SQVTM and CDR2 ANQGSEA. V was pared by 2 bases and J by 8 bases, with 15 bases between. This CDR3 comprises 13 residues. DNA for the CDR3: TGCAGCGTTGAACAGGCAGGGATAGGGGGCTACACCTTC. This gives the protein CSVEQAGIGGYTF.

The genes are TRBV20-1 and TRBJ1-3; no definite D call. CDR1 DFQATT and CDR2 SNEGSKA come from the germline V gene (reference sequence). The CDR3 length is 17 residues. V gave up 5 bases and J gave up 2 bases, with 22 bases separating them. CDR3 loop: CSAVPAGPLVTGNTIYF. In DNA form, the CDR3 reads TGCAGTGCTGTCCCCGCAGGTCCGCTAGTCACTGGAAACACCATATATTTT.

This rearrangement joins TRBV6-5 to TRBJ2-7; 7 nucleotides match TRBD2. Germline-derived CDR1 and CDR2 are MNHEY and SVGAGI. Losses at the gene ends were 0 bases for V and 7 bases for J; bases not matched to a gene: 12. The CDR3 spans 16 residues. The CDR3 sequence: CASSYSGGDRGEEQYF. Written as DNA, the CDR3 is TGTGCCAGCAGTTACTCGGGGGGGGACCGGGGTGAGGAGCAGTACTTC.

The genes are TRBV20-1 and TRBJ2-3, with unresolved D. V gave up 7 bases and J gave up 4 bases, with 12 bases separating them. The V gene's germline CDR1 is DFQATT and CDR2 SNEGSKA (reference sequence). There are 12 residues in the CDR3. The CDR3, as DNA: TGCAGTGTTATTGCTGGGGCAGATACGCAGTATTTT. Its translation: CSVIAGADTQYF.

This clonotype was recorded only once. The V gene is TRBV30, the J gene TRBJ2-7, with TRBD1 identical over 11 bases. The CDR3 has 15 residues. The trim removed 1 base at V and 5 bases at J, leaving 7 bases unmatched. Germline values: CDR1 GTSNPN, CDR2 SVGIG (reference sequence). The CDR3: CAWSGGDRGNNEQYF. The DNA of the CDR3 is TGTGCCTGGAGTGGAGGGGACAGGGGGAACAACGAGCAGTACTTC.

This chain links TRBV2 with TRBJ1-1, with no clear D. The CDR3 runs to 13 residues. Between the trimmed V and J ends, which lost 2 bases and 9 bases, there was a span of 13 bases. The germline V gene has CDR1 SNHLY and CDR2 FYNNEI. CDR3 protein: CASSEIGGLQAFF. CDR3 in DNA: TGTGCCAGCAGTGAAATCGGTGGCCTACAAGCTTTCTTT.

The gene calls are TRBV20-1 and TRBJ1-6; D is possibly TRBD1 (5 bases). Trimming shortened V by 5 bases and J by 14 bases, and 22 bases separated the two germline ends. The CDR3 runs 14 residues. Germline V gives CDR1 DFQATT, CDR2 SNEGSKA (reference sequence). The CDR3 DNA is TGCAGTGCTCGGGGTAGGGGCAGCGATACTACCCTCCACTTT. Its translation is CSARGRGSDTTLHF.

CDR3: CASSLDRSDEQYF. The CDR3 DNA reads as TGTGCCAGCAGCTTAGACAGGAGTGACGAGCAGTACTTC. This rearrangement joins TRBV11-1 to TRBJ2-7, with a weak D call TRBD1 (5 bases). This CDR3 has 13 residues. The germline V and J ends were trimmed by 1 base and 5 bases, with 9 bases remaining between them. Germline V gene lookup returns CDR1 SGHAT and CDR2 FQDESV (reference sequence).

This clonotype was picked up one time. The chain is built from TRBV12-3 or TRBV12-4 and TRBJ2-5; TRBD2 matches at 8 bases. The CDR3 sequence is 18 residues long. With 2 bases clipped from V and 5 bases from J, the junction kept 16 bases outside the gene matches. In DNA, the CDR3 is TGTGCCAGCAGTTTAAACAAAGGCGGCGGGGGGCCGTGGGAGACCCAGTACTTC. This translates into CASSLNKGGGGPWETQYF.

The chain is built from TRBV9 and TRBJ1-5, with TRBD1 identical over 7 bases. Germline trimming cut 3 bases from V and 3 bases from J; bases unmatched to any gene: 3. The CDR3 has 14 residues. Germline V lookup: CDR1 SGDLS, CDR2 YYNGEE. In DNA, the CDR3 is TGTGCCAGCAGCGCGACAGGGATCAATCAGCCCCAGCATTTT. Translated: CASSATGINQPQHF.

This rearrangement joins TRBV9 to TRBJ1-2; D gene uncertain. Germline V gene data show CDR1 as SGDLS and CDR2 as YYNGEE. The CDR3 has 12 amino acids. The V end was cut by 4 bases, the J end by 7 bases, with 11 bases between. The DNA for the CDR3 is TGTGCCAGCAGCACCCCTCATCTTGGCTACACCTTC. This translates into CASSTPHLGYTF. The complete variable domain, with remaining parts taken from reference TRBV9 and TRBJ1-2, reads DSGVTQTPKHLITATGQRVTLRCSPRSGDLSVYWYQQSLDQGLQFLIQYYNGEERAKGNILERFSAQQFPDLHSELNLSSLELGDSALYFCASSTPHLGYTFGSGTRLTVV.

The chain links TRBV20-1 to TRBJ2-3, with TRBD2 identical over 9 bases. Germline lookup yields CDR1 DFQATT and CDR2 SNEGSKA (reference sequence). The CDR3 covers 16 residues. With V trimmed by 2 bases and J by 4 bases, 10 bases remained unmatched. CDR3 nucleotides: TGCAGTGCTAGATATGTGGCGGGGGGGCGGTCAGATACGCAGTATTTT. Its protein is CSARYVAGGRSDTQYF.

The chain joins TRBV20-1 to TRBJ2-3; 8 bases match TRBD2. V trimming: 3 bases; J trimming: 5 bases; junction bases outside the gene matches: 7. Germline V gene sequence: CDR1 DFQATT, CDR2 SNEGSKA (reference sequence). CDR3 size: 14 residues. The CDR3 region is CSASDGGAGDTQYF. The CDR3 nucleotides read TGCAGTGCTAGTGACGGGGGGGCCGGAGATACGCAGTATTTT.

The rearrangement joins TRBV6-2 or TRBV6-3 to TRBJ2-3; D not resolved. CDR1 and CDR2 (germline): MNHEY, SVGEGT. The length of the CDR3 is 13 residues. Trimming stripped 5 bases from V and 9 bases from J, with 15 bases between. The CDR3 nucleotides read TGTGCCAGCAGTCGCCCCTTTCCCCTGACGCAGTATTTT. Residues: CASSRPFPLTQYF.

The V and J genes are TRBV3-1 and TRBJ2-1; no definite D call. V was cut by 0 bases and J by 5 bases, with 11 bases left in between. Germline loops: CDR1 LGHDT, CDR2 YNNKEL (reference sequence). This CDR3 is 15 amino acids long. The CDR3, as DNA: TGTGCCAGCAGCCAAGATTTAAACAACAACAATGAGCAGTTCTTC. It is translated as CASSQDLNNNNEQFF.

V usage is TRBV30 and J usage is TRBJ2-2; no definite D call. This CDR3 is built from 12 residues. From germline, CDR1 is GTSNPN and CDR2 SVGIG (reference sequence). The germline V and J ends were trimmed by 3 bases and 4 bases, with 6 bases remaining between them. CDR3 residues: CAWRALTGELFF. CDR3 DNA: TGTGCCTGGAGGGCCCTCACCGGGGAGCTGTTTTTT.

This chain joins TRBV5-1 and TRBJ2-5; TRBD1 matches at 8 bases. Germline V gene data show CDR1 as SGHRS and CDR2 as YFSETQ. V lost 0 bases, J lost 2 bases, and 6 bases stayed unmatched. This CDR3 region has 16 residues. The CDR3 loop reads CASSLGPGQGQETQYF. The CDR3 DNA is TGCGCCAGCAGCTTGGGACCAGGACAGGGTCAAGAGACCCAGTACTTC.

The V call is TRBV7-9, the J call TRBJ2-3, with 10 bases fitting TRBD1. The CDR3 loop spans 14 amino acids. After removal of 4 bases from V and 4 bases from J, the junction contained 2 bases not matched to a gene. From germline, CDR1 is SEHNR and CDR2 FQNEAQ (reference sequence). As DNA, the CDR3 is TGTGCCAGCAGCTCCGACAGGGGGCCAGATACGCAGTATTTT. This encodes CASSSDRGPDTQYF.

This clonotype is a singleton in its sample. The chain uses TRBV20-1 and TRBJ1-2; D might be TRBD1 (6 bases). The CDR3 is 14 amino acids. Germline V CDR1 and CDR2: DFQATT, SNEGSKA (reference sequence). V lost 4 bases and J 8 bases, leaving 20 bases between the germline ends. This CDR3 reads CSAKGGGGWEGYTF. CDR3 DNA sequence: TGCAGTGCTAAGGGGGGCGGGGGCTGGGAGGGCTACACCTTC.

This clonotype has only a few counts. V gene TRBV18 combines with J gene TRBJ1-3; 7 positions agree with TRBD1. Germline V lookup: CDR1 KGHSH, CDR2 LQKENI. V was clipped by 4 bases and J by 0 bases; unmatched bases: 3. This CDR3 spans 15 amino acids. The CDR3: CASSRTGDSGNTIYF. As DNA, the CDR3 is TGTGCCAGCTCACGGACAGGAGACTCTGGAAACACCATATATTTT. Combining the CDR3 with reference TRBV18 and TRBJ1-3 gives the whole variable domain NAGVMQNPRHLVRRRGQEARLRCSPMKGHSHVYWYRQLPEEGLKFMVYLQKENIIDESGMPKERFSAEFPKEGPSILRIQQVVRGDSAAYFCASSRTGDSGNTIYFGEGSWLTVV.

This chain uses TRBV11-2 with TRBJ1-1, with 7 bases lining up with TRBD1. Trimming removed 3 bases from V and 6 bases from J; junction bases left unmatched: 16. The CDR3 is 17 amino acids. Germline V gene data show CDR1 as SGHAT and CDR2 as FQNNGV. The CDR3 DNA is TGTGCCAGCAGCTTCCCGATAGACAGGGTGGGTGACGCTGAAGCTTTCTTT. Translated: CASSFPIDRVGDAEAFF.

Only one count was recorded for this clonotype. The chain links TRBV30 to TRBJ1-1; D not certain. Between the trimmed V and J ends, which lost 0 bases and 0 bases, there was a span of 5 bases. The length of the CDR3 is 13 residues. Per the germline V gene, CDR1 is GTSNPN and CDR2 is SVGIG (reference sequence). This CDR3 is CAWSVSVNTEAFF. DNA of the CDR3: TGTGCCTGGAGTGTTTCAGTGAACACTGAAGCTTTCTTT. Drawing the rest from reference TRBV30 and TRBJ1-1, the complete variable domain is SQTIHQWPATLVQPVGSPLSLECTVEGTSNPNLYWYRQAAGRGLQLLFYSVGIGQISSEVPQNLSASRPQDRQFILSSKKLLLSDSGFYLCAWSVSVNTEAFFGQGTRLTVV.

V is TRBV4-1 and J is TRBJ2-7; TRBD1 matches 10 bases. CDR3 length: 15 amino acids. CDR1 is MGHRA and CDR2 is YSYEKL in the germline V gene. Germline trimming cut 3 bases from V and 1 base from J; bases unmatched to any gene: 3. CDR3 loop: CASSHGTGASYEQYF. CDR3 bases: TGCGCCAGCAGCCACGGGACAGGGGCATCCTACGAGCAGTACTTC.

This sequence joins TRBV5-1 and TRBJ2-7, with 8 bases matching TRBD2. J lost 1 base, V lost 0 bases, and 9 bases had no gene match. CDR3 length: 17 amino acids. Germline-derived CDR1 and CDR2 are SGHRS and YFSETQ. The CDR3 reads CASSLALRGGLSYEQYF. As DNA, the CDR3 is TGCGCCAGCAGCTTGGCCCTTCGGGGGGGACTATCCTACGAGCAGTACTTC. Full variable domain (missing parts from reference TRBV5-1 and TRBJ2-7): KAGVTQTPRYLIKTRGQQVTLSCSPISGHRSVSWYQQTPGQGLQFLFEYFSETQRNKGNFPGRFSGRQFSNSRSEMNVSTLELGDSALYLCASSLALRGGLSYEQYFGPGTRLTVT.

The chain is built from TRBV6-5 and TRBJ1-2; no clear D. Between the trimmed V and J ends, which lost 5 bases and 10 bases, there was a span of 17 bases. CDR3 length equals 13 residues. Looked up from germline, CDR1 is MNHEY and CDR2 is SVGAGI. The CDR3 reads CASSEVTAGDYTF. DNA for the CDR3: TGTGCCAGCAGTGAAGTCACGGCCGGGGACTACACCTTC.